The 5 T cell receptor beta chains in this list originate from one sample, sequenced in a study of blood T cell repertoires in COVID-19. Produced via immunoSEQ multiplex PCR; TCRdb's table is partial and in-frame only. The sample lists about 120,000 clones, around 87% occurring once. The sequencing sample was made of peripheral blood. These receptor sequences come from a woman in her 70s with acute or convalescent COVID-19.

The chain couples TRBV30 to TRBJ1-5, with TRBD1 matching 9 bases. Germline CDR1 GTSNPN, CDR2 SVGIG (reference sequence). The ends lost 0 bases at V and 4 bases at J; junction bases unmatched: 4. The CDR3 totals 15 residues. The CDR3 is CAWSVGTGMNQPQHF. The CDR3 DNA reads TGTGCCTGGAGTGTAGGGACAGGGATGAATCAGCCCCAGCATTTT.

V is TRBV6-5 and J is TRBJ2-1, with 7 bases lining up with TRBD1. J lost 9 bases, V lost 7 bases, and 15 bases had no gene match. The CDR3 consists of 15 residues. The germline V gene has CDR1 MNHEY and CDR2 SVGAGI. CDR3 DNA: TGTGCCAGCATATCCGGACAGGTCGAGTTGGGTGAGCAGTTCTTC. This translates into CASISGQVELGEQFF.

This CDR3 is CAWSVGLQGGEKLFF. DNA for the CDR3: TGTGCCTGGAGTGTTGGCCTCCAAGGGGGAGAAAAACTGTTTTTT. The V and J genes are TRBV30 and TRBJ1-4; tentatively, D is TRBD1 (6 bases). Trimming pared 0 bases from V and 8 bases from J, leaving 16 bases between. Germline CDR1 and CDR2: GTSNPN and SVGIG (reference sequence). The CDR3 extends over 15 amino acids.

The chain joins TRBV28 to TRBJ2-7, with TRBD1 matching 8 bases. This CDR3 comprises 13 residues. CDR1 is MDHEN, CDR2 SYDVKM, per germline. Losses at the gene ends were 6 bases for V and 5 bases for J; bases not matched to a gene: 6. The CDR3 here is CASRGQAPDEQYF. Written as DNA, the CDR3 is TGTGCCAGCAGGGGACAGGCCCCGGACGAGCAGTACTTC.

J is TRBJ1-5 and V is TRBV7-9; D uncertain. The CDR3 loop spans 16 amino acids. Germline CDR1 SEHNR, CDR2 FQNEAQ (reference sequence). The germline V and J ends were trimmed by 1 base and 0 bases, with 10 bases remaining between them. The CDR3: CASSLVSQYSNQPQHF. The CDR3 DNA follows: TGTGCCAGCAGCTTAGTGTCCCAGTATAGCAATCAGCCCCAGCATTTT.